This TCR beta chain came from a study of blood T cells in healthy people across ages. The CDR3 is made up of 17 amino acids. V lost 4 bases to trimming and J lost 2 bases; unmatched junction nucleotides: 10. Germline assignment: CDR1 MNHNS and CDR2 SASEGT. Sample-barcoded 5' priming and a J-beta primer mix drove a second PCR of roughly 7 to 11 cycles. TCRdb fed the 5' RACE reads into MiXCR, producing one record per CDR3 protein. The table lists 450,000 to 700,000 distinct CDR3 sequences, approximately 27% of them singletons, with approximately 17% in the top ten. The V gene is TRBV6-1, the J gene TRBJ1-2; 10 bases fit TRBD1. Material: blood. The clonotype comes from a woman in her 70s in good health. The CDR3 sequence: CASSGGQGTRGNYGYTF. The CDR3 DNA follows: TGTGCCAGCAGTGGGGGACAGGGGACGCGAGGAAACTATGGCTACACCTTC.